This paragraph covers one TCR beta chain sequence. These data belong to a study of shared clonotypes between healthy human individuals. Assay used: immunoSEQ multiplex PCR; TCRdb lists only in-frame clones, some missing. The data show about 380,000 clones, about 97% seen once. Material: memory CD8+ T cells sorted from blood. Noted subset: CD45RO+ cells pooled with CCR7-negative TemRA cells. The TCR comes from a man aged 30-40 years in good health.

CDR3: CATSPLGQGYGDTQYF. In nucleotides, the CDR3 is TGTGCCACCAGCCCATTGGGTCAGGGCTATGGAGATACGCAGTATTTT. The chain carries TRBV15 and TRBJ2-3; perhaps TRBD1 as D (5 bases). Germline V CDR1 and CDR2: LNHNV, YYDKDF (reference sequence). The V end lost 5 bases, the J end lost 5 bases, and 20 bases lay between the germline ends. The CDR3 is made up of 16 amino acids.